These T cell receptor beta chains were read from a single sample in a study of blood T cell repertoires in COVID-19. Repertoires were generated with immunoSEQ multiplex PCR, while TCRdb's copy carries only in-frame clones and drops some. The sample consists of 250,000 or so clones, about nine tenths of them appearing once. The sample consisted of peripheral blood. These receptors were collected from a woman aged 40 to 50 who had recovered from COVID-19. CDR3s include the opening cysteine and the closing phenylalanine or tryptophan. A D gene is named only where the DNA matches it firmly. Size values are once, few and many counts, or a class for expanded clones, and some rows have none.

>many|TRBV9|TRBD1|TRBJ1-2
TGTGCCAGCAGCGGAGGGGGCAGTTATGGCTACACCTTC
CASSGGGSYGYTF
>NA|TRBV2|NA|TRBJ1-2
TGTGCCAGCAGTGACGGCCCGCGGGGCTACACCTTC
CASSDGPRGYTF
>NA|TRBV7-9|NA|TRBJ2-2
TGTGCCAGCAGCACAGTGTCAGACAACACCGGGGAGCTGTTTTTT
CASSTVSDNTGELFF
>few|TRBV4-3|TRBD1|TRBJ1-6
TGCGCCAGCAGCCAAGAGAGAACAGGGGTCTATAATTCACCCCTCCACTTT
CASSQERTGVYNSPLHF
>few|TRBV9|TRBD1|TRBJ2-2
TGTGCCAGCAGCGCCGGACAGGTGAACACCGGGGAGCTGTTTTTT
CASSAGQVNTGELFF
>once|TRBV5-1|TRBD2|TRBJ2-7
TGCGCCAGCAGCTTCCGTCCTAGCGGGGGGCATGAAACTACCTACGAGCAGTACTTC
CASSFRPSGGHETTYEQYF
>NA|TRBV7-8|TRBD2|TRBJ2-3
TGTGCCAGCAGCTTAGGCGTGGCGGTTAGCGGGGTCCGCACGCAGTATTTT
CASSLGVAVSGVRTQYF
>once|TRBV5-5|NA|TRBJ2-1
TGTGCCAGCAGCCCTGGGAGGAAGGATGAGCAGTTCTTC
CASSPGRKDEQFF
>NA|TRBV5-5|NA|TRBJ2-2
TGTGCCAGCACCCGAACTCACAACACCGGGGAGCTGTTTTTT
CASTRTHNTGELFF
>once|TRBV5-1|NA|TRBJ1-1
TGCGCCAGCAGCTTGGGGGGACTGGGCACTGAAGCTTTCTTT
CASSLGGLGTEAFF
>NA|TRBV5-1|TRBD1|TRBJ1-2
TGCGCCAGCAGCTCCCAGGGGGGCGATGGCTACACCTTC
CASSSQGGDGYTF
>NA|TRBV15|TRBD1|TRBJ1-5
TGTGCCACCAGCAGAGAACGAGGGACAGGGAGTAATCAGCCCCAGCATTTT
CATSRERGTGSNQPQHF
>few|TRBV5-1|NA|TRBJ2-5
TGCGCCAGCAGCTTCCAGGGGCTAGAGACCCAGTACTTC
CASSFQGLETQYF
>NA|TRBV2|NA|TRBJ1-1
TGTGCCAGCAGCACAGGGAGGGGCACTGAAGCTTTCTTT
CASSTGRGTEAFF
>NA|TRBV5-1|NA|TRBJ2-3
TGCGCCAGCAAAAGGTACGGAGGGCAAGATACGCAGTATTTT
CASKRYGGQDTQYF
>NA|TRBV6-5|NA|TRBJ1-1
TGTGCCAGCAGTTACTCGGAGGGAGGAAAGGCTTTCTTT
CASSYSEGGKAFF
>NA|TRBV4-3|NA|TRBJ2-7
TGCGCCAGCAGCCAAGAGGGACGGCTTTGGCAGGGGAACGAGCAGTACTTC
CASSQEGRLWQGNEQYF
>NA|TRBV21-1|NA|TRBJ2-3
TGTGCCAGCAGCAAAGCAGGGCCCAGCGGGGGTTTCACAGATACGCAGTATTTT
CASSKAGPSGGFTDTQYF
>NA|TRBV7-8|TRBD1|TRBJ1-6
TGTGCCAGCAGCTTATTTAGGGGGCAGTTTAATTCACCCCTCCACTTT
CASSLFRGQFNSPLHF
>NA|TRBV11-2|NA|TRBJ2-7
TGTGCCAGCAGCTTAGAGGCAGGGCCGAGTTACGAGCAGTACTTC
CASSLEAGPSYEQYF